This paragraph covers one TCR beta chain sequence. This record comes from a study of blood T cell repertoires in COVID-19. As for the study in general: Material from acute and convalescent COVID-19 was sourced from the United States, Italy and Spain. Nucleic acid was either cDNA or gDNA, and it came from T cells, B-cell-depleted T cells, or PBMCs.

Data came from immunoSEQ multiplex PCR; TCRdb stores just in-frame clones and leaves some out. Among 250,000 or so clones listed, approximately 89% were seen once. CDR3 size: 13 residues. After removal of 4 bases from V and 6 bases from J, the junction contained 5 bases not matched to a gene. CDR1 and CDR2 from the germline V gene are SGHVS and FNYEAQ. The cohort comprised adults aged 18 to 89 years residing in about two dozen US areas. Clinical history as reported by participants underpinned cohort assignment. The sample taken for sequencing was PBMCs or T cells enriched from blood (not recorded which). This rearrangement joins TRBV7-6 to TRBJ2-7; TRBD2 aligns across 8 bases. The sequence was collected from a man between 35 and 55 years old who had been exposed to COVID-19. The CDR3 region is CASSSGLAGEQYF. In nucleotides, the CDR3 is TGTGCCAGCAGCTCCGGACTAGCCGGCGAGCAGTACTTC. Combining the CDR3 with reference TRBV7-6 and TRBJ2-7 gives the whole variable domain GAGVSQSPRYKVTKRGQDVALRCDPISGHVSLYWYRQALGQGPEFLTYFNYEAQQDKSGLPNDRFSAERPEGSISTLTIQRTEQRDSAMYRCASSSGLAGEQYFGPGTRLTVT.